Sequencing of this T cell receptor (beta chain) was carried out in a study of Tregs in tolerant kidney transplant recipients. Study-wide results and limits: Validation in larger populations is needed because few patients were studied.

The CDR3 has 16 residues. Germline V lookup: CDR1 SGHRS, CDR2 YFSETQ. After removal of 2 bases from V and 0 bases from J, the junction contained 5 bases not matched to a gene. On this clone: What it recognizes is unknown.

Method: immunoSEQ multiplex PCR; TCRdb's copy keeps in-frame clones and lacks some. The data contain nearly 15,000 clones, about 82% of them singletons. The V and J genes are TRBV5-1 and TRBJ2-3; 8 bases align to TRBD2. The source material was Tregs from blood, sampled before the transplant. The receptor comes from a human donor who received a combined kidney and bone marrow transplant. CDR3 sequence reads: CASSFQAGASTDTQYF. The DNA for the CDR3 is TGCGCCAGCAGCTTCCAAGCGGGGGCCAGCACAGATACGCAGTATTTT.